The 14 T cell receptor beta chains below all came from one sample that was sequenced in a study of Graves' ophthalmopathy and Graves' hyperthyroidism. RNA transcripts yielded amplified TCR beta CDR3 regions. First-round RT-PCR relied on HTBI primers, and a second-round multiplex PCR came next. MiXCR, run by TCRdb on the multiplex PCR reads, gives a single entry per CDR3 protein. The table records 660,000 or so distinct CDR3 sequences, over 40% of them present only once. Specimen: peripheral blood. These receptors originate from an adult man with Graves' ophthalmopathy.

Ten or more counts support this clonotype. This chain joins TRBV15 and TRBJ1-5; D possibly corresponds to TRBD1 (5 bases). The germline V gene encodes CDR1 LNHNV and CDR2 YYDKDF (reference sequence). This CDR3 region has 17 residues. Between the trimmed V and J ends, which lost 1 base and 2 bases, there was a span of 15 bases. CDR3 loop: CATSRGHHLGGNQPQHF. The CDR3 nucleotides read TGTGCCACCAGCAGAGGACACCACCTGGGGGGCAATCAGCCCCAGCATTTT. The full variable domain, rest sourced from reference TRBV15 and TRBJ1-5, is DAMVIQNPRYQVTQFGKPVTLSCSQTLNHNVMYWYQQKSSQAPKLLFHYYDKDFNNEADTPDNFQSRRPNTSFCFLDIRSPGLGDTAMYLCATSRGHHLGGNQPQHFGDGTRLSIL.

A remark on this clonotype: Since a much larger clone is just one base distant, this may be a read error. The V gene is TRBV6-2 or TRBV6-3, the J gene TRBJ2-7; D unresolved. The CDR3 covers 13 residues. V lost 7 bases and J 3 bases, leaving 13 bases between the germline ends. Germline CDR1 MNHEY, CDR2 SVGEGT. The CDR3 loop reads CASTPDPNYEQYF. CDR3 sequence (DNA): TGTGCCAGCACTCCCGACCCTAACTACGAGCAGTACTTC.

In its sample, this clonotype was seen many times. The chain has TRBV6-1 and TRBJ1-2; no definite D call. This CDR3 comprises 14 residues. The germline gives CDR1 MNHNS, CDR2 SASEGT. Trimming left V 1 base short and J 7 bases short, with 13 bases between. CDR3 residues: CASSEGRGRIGYTF. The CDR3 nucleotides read TGTGCCAGCAGTGAAGGGCGAGGAAGGATTGGCTACACCTTC.

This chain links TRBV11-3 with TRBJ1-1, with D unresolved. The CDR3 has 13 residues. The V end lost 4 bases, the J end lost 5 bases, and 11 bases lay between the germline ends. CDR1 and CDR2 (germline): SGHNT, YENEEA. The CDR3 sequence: CASSSFVLTEAFF. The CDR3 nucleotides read TGTGCCAGCAGCTCCTTCGTTTTAACTGAAGCTTTCTTT.

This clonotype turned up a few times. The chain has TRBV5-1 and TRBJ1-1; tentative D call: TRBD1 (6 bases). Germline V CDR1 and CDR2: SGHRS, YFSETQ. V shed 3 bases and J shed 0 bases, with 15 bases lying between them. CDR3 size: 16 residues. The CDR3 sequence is CASSYNPGVLNTEAFF. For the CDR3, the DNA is TGCGCCAGCAGCTATAATCCAGGGGTTCTGAACACTGAAGCTTTCTTT.

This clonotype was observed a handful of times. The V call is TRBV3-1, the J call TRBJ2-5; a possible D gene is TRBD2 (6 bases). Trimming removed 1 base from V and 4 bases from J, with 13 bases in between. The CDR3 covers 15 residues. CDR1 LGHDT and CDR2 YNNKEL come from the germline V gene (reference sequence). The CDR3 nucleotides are TGTGCCAGCAGCCAAGGGTCGGGGGTAGGAGAGACCCAGTACTTC. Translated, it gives CASSQGSGVGETQYF.

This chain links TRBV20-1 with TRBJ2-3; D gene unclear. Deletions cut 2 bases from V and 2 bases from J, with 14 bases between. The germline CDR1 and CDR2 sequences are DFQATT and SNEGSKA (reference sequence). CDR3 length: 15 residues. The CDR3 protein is CSARWQSPTTDTQYF. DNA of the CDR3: TGCAGTGCTAGATGGCAGTCCCCTACCACAGATACGCAGTATTTT.

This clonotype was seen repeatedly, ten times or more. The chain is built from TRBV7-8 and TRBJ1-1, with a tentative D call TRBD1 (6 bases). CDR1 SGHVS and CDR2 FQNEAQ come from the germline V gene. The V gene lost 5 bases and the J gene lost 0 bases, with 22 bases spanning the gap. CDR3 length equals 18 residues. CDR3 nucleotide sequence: TGTGCCAGCAGCCTACTTATTGGGACACAGATCATGAACACTGAAGCTTTCTTT. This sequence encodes CASSLLIGTQIMNTEAFF.

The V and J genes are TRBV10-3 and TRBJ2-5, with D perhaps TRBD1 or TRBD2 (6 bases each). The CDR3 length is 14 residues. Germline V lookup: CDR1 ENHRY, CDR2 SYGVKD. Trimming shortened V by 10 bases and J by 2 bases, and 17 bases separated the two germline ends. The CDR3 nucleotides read TGTGCCAGCCAGTACGGGGGCCCTCAAGAGACCCAGTACTTC. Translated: CASQYGGPQETQYF.

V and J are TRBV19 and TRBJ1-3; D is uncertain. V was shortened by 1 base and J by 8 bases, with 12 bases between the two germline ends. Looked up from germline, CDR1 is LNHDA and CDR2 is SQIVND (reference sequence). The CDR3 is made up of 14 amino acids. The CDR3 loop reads CASSIGHSVHTIYF. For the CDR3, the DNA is TGTGCCAGTAGTATAGGGCACTCTGTTCACACCATATATTTT.

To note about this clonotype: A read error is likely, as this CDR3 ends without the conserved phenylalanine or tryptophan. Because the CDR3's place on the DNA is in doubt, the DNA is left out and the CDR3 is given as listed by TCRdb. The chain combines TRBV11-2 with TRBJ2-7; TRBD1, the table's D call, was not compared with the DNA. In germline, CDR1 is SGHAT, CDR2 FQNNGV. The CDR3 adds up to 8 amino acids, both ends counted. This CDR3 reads CASSSRDR.

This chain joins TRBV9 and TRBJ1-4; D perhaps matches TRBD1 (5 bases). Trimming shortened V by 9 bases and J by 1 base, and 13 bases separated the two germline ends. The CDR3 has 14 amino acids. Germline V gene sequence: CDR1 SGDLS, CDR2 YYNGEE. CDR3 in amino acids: CATRDGITNEKLFF. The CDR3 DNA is TGTGCCACCCGGGACGGCATAACTAATGAAAAACTGTTTTTT. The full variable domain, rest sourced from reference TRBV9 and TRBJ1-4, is DSGVTQTPKHLITATGQRVTLRCSPRSGDLSVYWYQQSLDQGLQFLIQYYNGEERAKGNILERFSAQQFPDLHSELNLSSLELGDSALYFCATRDGITNEKLFFGSGTQLSVL.

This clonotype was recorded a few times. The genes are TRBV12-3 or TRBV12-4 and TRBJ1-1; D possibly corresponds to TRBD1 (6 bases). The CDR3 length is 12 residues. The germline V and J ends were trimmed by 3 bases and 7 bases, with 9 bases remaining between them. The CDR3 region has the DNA TGTGCCAGCAGTTTCCAGGGGAATGAAGCTTTCTTT. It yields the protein CASSFQGNEAFF.

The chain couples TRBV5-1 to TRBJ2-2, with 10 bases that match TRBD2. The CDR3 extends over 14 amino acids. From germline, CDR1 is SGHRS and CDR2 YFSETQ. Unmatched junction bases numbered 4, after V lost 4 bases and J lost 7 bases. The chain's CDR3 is CASSGLAVGGELFF. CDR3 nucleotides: TGCGCCAGCAGCGGACTAGCGGTAGGCGGGGAGCTGTTTTTT.